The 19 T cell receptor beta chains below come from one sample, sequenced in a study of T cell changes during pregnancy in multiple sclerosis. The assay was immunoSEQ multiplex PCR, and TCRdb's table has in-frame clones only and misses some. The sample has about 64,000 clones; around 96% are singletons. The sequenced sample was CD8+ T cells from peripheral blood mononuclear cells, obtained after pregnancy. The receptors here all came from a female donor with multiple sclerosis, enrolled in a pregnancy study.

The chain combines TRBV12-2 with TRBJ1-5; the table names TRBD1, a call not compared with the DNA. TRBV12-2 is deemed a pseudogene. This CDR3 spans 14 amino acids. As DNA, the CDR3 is TGTGCAAGTCGCCCAAATAGGGGGAATCAGCCCCAGCATTTT. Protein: CASRPNRGNQPQHF.

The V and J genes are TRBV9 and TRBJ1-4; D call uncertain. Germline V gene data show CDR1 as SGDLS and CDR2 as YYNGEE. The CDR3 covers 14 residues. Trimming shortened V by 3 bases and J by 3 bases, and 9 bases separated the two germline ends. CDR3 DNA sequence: TGTGCCAGCAGCGGGAGGGAGGCTAATGAAAAACTGTTTTTT. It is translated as CASSGREANEKLFF.

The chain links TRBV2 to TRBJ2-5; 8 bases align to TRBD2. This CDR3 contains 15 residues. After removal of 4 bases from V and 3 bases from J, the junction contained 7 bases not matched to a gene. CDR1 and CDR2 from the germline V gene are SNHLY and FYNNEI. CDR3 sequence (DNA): TGTGCCAGCAGTGCTGCGCTAGCGGGCGAAGAGACCCAGTACTTC. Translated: CASSAALAGEETQYF. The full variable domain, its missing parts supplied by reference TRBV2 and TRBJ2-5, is EPEVTQTPSHQVTQMGQEVILRCVPISNHLYFYWYRQILGQKVEFLVSFYNNEISEKSEIFDDQFSVERPDGSNFTLKIRSTKLEDSAMYFCASSAALAGEETQYFGPGTRLLVL.

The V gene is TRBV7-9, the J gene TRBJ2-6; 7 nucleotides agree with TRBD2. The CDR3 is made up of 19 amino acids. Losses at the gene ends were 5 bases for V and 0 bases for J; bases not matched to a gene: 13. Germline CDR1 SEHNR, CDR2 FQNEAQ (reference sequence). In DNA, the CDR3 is TGTGCCAGCAGCACCCTGGCGGGAGCTGGGGTCTCTGGGGCCAACGTCCTGACTTTC. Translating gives CASSTLAGAGVSGANVLTF.

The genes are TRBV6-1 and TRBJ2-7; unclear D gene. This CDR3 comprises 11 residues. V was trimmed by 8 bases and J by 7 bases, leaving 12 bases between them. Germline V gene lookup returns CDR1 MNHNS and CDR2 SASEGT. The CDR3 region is CASPGPREQYF. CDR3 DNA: TGTGCCAGCCCGGGTCCCCGGGAGCAGTACTTC.

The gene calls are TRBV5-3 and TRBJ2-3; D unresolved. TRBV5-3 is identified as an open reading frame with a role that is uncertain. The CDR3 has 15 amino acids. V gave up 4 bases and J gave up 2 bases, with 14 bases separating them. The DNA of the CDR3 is TGTGCCAGAAGCCGCGGCGTCGACGACACAGATACGCAGTATTTT. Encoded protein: CARSRGVDDTDTQYF.

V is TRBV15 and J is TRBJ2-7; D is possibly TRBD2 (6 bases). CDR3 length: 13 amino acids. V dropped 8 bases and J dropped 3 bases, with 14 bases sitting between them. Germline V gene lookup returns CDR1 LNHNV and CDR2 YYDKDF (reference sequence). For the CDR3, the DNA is TGTGCCACCGCAACGGGAGAAGACTACGAGCAGTACTTC. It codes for CATATGEDYEQYF.

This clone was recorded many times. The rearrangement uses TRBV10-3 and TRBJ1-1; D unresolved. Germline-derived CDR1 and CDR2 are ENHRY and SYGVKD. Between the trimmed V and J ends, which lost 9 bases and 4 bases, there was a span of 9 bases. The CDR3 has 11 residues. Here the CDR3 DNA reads TGTGCCATAGCGGAGGGCACTGAAGCTTTCTTT. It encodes CAIAEGTEAFF.

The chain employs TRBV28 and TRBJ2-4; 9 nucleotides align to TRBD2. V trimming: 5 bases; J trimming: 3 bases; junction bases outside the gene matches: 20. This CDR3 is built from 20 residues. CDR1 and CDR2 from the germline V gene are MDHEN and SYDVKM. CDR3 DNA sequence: TGTGCCAGCAGTCCCGGATTGGGTAGCGGGAGCCCCGGAAACAAAAACATTCAGTACTTC. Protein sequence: CASSPGLGSGSPGNKNIQYF.

The CDR3 DNA follows: TGTGCCAGCAGTTTTGCGGGCGCCGACAACGAGCAGTACTTC. This encodes CASSFAGADNEQYF. The V call is TRBV27, the J call TRBJ2-7; D is possibly TRBD2 (5 bases). The CDR3 totals 14 residues. V shed 3 bases and J shed 5 bases, with 14 bases lying between them. The germline V gene encodes CDR1 MNHEY and CDR2 SMNVEV (reference sequence).

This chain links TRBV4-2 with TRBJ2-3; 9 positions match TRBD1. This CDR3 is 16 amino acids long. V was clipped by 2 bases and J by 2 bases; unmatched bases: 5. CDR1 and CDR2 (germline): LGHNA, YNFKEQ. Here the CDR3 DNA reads TGTGCCAGCAGCCAACCCGGGACAGGGATCACAGATACGCAGTATTTT. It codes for CASSQPGTGITDTQYF.

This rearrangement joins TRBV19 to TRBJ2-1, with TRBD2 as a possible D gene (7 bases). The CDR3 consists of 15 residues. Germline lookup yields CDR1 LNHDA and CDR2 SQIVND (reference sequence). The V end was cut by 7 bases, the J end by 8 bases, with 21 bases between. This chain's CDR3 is CASTWSMGGQDEQFF. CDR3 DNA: TGTGCCAGTACATGGAGTATGGGGGGGCAGGATGAGCAGTTCTTC.

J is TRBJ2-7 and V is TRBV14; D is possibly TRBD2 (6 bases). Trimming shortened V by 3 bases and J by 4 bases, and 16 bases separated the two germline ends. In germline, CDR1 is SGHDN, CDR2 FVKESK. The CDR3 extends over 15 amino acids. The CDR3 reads CASSHVGGTRYEQYF. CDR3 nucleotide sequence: TGTGCCAGCAGCCACGTTGGGGGGACGAGGTACGAGCAGTACTTC.

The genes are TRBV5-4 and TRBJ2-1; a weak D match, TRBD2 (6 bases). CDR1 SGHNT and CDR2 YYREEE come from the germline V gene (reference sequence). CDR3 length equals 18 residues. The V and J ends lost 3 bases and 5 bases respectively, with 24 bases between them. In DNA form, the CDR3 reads TGTGCCAGCAGCTCGGAGGGGCTCTTTGTCGACCCTAACAATGAGCAGTTCTTC. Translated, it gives CASSSEGLFVDPNNEQFF.

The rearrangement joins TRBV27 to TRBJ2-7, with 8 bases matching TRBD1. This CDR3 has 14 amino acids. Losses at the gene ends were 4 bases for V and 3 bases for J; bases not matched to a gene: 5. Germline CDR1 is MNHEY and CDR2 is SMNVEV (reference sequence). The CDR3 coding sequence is TGTGCCAGCAGTTGGGGGACAGGCGGCTACGAGCAGTACTTC. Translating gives CASSWGTGGYEQYF.

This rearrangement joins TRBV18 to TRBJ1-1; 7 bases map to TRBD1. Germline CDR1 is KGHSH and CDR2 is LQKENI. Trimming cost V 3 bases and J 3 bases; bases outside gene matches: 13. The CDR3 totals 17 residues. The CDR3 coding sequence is TGTGCCAGCTCACCGTCGGAGCAGGGGGTTCGGTACACTGAAGCTTTCTTT. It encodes CASSPSEQGVRYTEAFF.

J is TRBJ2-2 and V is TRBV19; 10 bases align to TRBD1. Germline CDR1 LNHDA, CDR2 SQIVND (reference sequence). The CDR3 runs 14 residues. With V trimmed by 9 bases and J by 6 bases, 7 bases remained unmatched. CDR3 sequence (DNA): TGTGCCAGCGCTCGGACAGGGGGAGCCGGGGAGCTGTTTTTT. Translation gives CASARTGGAGELFF. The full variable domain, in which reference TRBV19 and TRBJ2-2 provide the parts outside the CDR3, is DGGITQSPKYLFRKEGQNVTLSCEQNLNHDAMYWYRQDPGQGLRLIYYSQIVNDFQKGDIAEGYSVSREKKESFPLTVTSAQKNPTAFYLCASARTGGAGELFFGEGSRLTVL.

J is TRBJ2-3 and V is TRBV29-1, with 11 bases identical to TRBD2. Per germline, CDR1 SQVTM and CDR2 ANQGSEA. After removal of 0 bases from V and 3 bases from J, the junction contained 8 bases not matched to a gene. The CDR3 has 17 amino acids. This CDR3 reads CSVEDIAGGPSTDTQYF. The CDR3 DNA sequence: TGCAGCGTTGAAGACATAGCGGGAGGGCCCTCGACAGATACGCAGTATTTT.

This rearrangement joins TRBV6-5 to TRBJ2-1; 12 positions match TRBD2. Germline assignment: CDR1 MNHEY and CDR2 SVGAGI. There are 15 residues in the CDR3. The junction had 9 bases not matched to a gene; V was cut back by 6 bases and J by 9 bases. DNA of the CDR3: TGTGCCAGCAGGCCCCTAGCGGGAGGGCCCGGTGAGCAGTTCTTC. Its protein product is CASRPLAGGPGEQFF.